Shown below are 5 T cell receptor beta chains from a single sample sequenced in a study of regulatory T cells in long-lasting Graves disease. TCR beta libraries were built with iRepertoire HTBI primers and Arm-PCR of CDR3 regions. From the multiplex PCR reads, TCRdb called clonotypes with MiXCR, one entry per CDR3 protein. Of about 450,000 distinct CDR3 sequences listed, around 22% are singletons. Regarding time point: persistent/refractory GD, antithyroid drugs over 5 years with positive TRAb. Researchers made the TCR library from RNA that was extracted from PBMCs. The source material was peripheral blood mononuclear cells (PBMCs), sampled when the disease was refractory, from a patient treated with antithyroid drugs. Receptors originate from a female donor with Graves disease.

This clonotype was detected ten times or more. V usage is TRBV7-2 and J usage is TRBJ1-2; maybe TRBD1 (6 bases). The length of the CDR3 is 14 residues. The V and J ends lost 5 bases and 5 bases respectively, with 15 bases between them. Per germline, CDR1 SGHTA and CDR2 FQGNSA. This chain's CDR3 is CASSPPGQPYGYTF. CDR3 sequence (DNA): TGTGCCAGCAGCCCCCCGGGACAACCTTATGGCTACACCTTC.

This clonotype was counted ten times or more. The CDR3 loop is CASSQILTYEQYF. The CDR3 nucleotides read TGTGCCAGCAGCCAGATCCTCACCTACGAGCAGTACTTC. This rearrangement joins TRBV12-3 or TRBV12-4 to TRBJ2-7; the D is unclear. Trimming shortened V by 6 bases and J by 2 bases, and 11 bases separated the two germline ends. The CDR3 extends over 13 amino acids.

The V and J genes are TRBV20-1 and TRBJ2-3, with 11 bases matching TRBD2. V shed 4 bases, J shed 3 bases, and the junction held 6 bases outside the gene matches. The CDR3 has 15 amino acids. Germline assignment: CDR1 DFQATT and CDR2 SNEGSKA (reference sequence). In nucleotides, the CDR3 is TGCAGTGCTAAAGGGACTAGCGGCTATACAGATACGCAGTATTTT. It codes for CSAKGTSGYTDTQYF.

J is TRBJ1-5 and V is TRBV5-5; a weak D match, TRBD1 (6 bases). Trimming left V 4 bases short and J 4 bases short, with 12 bases between. The germline V gene encodes CDR1 SGHKS and CDR2 YYEKEE (reference sequence). CDR3 length: 14 residues. The chain's CDR3 is CASSGRGDNQPQHF. In DNA, the CDR3 is TGTGCCAGCAGCGGGAGGGGGGATAATCAGCCCCAGCATTTT.

The J gene is TRBJ1-1, the V gene TRBV7-3; a weak D match, TRBD1 (5 bases). The V gene's germline CDR1 is SGHTA and CDR2 FQGTGA. The CDR3 contains 14 residues. The V end was cut by 5 bases, the J end by 1 base, with 11 bases between. CDR3 region: CASSPDGGNTEAFF. The CDR3 nucleotides read TGTGCCAGCAGCCCCGATGGGGGGAACACTGAAGCTTTCTTT.